This passage covers 19 T cell receptor beta chains from one sample sequenced in a study of blood T cell repertoires in COVID-19. The table came from immunoSEQ multiplex PCR; TCRdb's copy has only in-frame clones and leaves some out. This table holds 130,000 to 150,000 clones, more than 80% found once. Sequenced input: peripheral blood. Every receptor here comes from a human donor with acute or convalescent COVID-19. The donor label of this sample is uncertain.

The chain joins TRBV3-1 (or the pseudogene TRBV3-2) to TRBJ1-1; a possible D gene is TRBD1 (5 bases). The V gene lost 3 bases and the J gene lost 6 bases, with 11 bases spanning the gap. The CDR3 consists of 13 residues. CDR1 LGHDT and CDR2 YNNKEL come from the germline V gene (reference sequence). The CDR3 spells CASSQGGAAEAFF. As DNA, the CDR3 is TGTGCCAGCAGCCAGGGTGGGGCCGCTGAAGCTTTCTTT.

The rearrangement links TRBV30 to TRBJ1-1, with D possibly being TRBD1 (6 bases). Germline CDR1 and CDR2: GTSNPN and SVGIG (reference sequence). The length of the CDR3 is 13 residues. Deletions cut 4 bases from V and 5 bases from J, with 14 bases between. The CDR3 DNA reads TGTGCCTGGAACAGGGTGGTTCGAACTGAAGCTTTCTTT. Protein: CAWNRVVRTEAFF.

This chain links TRBV5-1 with TRBJ1-1; D perhaps matches TRBD1 (5 bases). CDR3 length equals 13 residues. The germline CDR1 and CDR2 sequences are SGHRS and YFSETQ. V was clipped by 3 bases and J by 1 base, with 7 bases between them. The CDR3 region is CASSWTTNTEAFF. CDR3 DNA sequence: TGCGCCAGCAGCTGGACAACGAACACTGAAGCTTTCTTT.

This clone was counted between two and nine times. The chain carries TRBV11-2 and TRBJ1-6; tentatively, D is TRBD1 (5 bases). The length of the CDR3 is 15 residues. Germline V gene sequence: CDR1 SGHAT, CDR2 FQNNGV. V dropped 0 bases and J dropped 9 bases, with 12 bases sitting between them. The CDR3 loop reads CASSLESGGTSPLHF. For the CDR3, the DNA is TGTGCCAGCAGCTTAGAGTCCGGGGGTACTTCACCCCTCCACTTT.

This sequence joins TRBV11-2 and TRBJ1-4; TRBD1 agrees at 8 bases. V lost 5 bases to trimming and J lost 16 bases; unmatched junction nucleotides: 15. The CDR3 runs 14 residues. Per the germline V gene, CDR1 is SGHAT and CDR2 is FQNNGV. In DNA form, the CDR3 reads TGTGCCAGCAGCCCTTCTGGACAGGGCCCTCCTCGGTTTTTT. Its protein is CASSPSGQGPPRFF.

CDR3 sequence: CASSPRGTTNQPQHF. The CDR3 DNA follows: TGTGCCAGCAGTCCTCGCGGGACTACTAATCAGCCCCAGCATTTT. V gene TRBV7-2 combines with J gene TRBJ1-5, with D tentatively TRBD1 (5 bases). This CDR3 comprises 15 residues. Germline V gives CDR1 SGHTA, CDR2 FQGNSA. Trimming took 6 bases from V and 4 from J, leaving 16 bases between them.

The chain employs TRBV20-1 and TRBJ2-1; 9 nucleotides agree with TRBD1. The CDR3 consists of 15 residues. With 3 bases clipped from V and 8 bases from J, the junction kept 11 bases outside the gene matches. Germline values: CDR1 DFQATT, CDR2 SNEGSKA (reference sequence). This CDR3 reads CSASDPMGQGDEQFF. The CDR3 bases are TGCAGTGCTAGTGATCCCATGGGACAGGGCGATGAGCAGTTCTTC.

This sequence joins TRBV30 and TRBJ1-3; 7 bases align to TRBD1. From germline, CDR1 is GTSNPN and CDR2 SVGIG (reference sequence). V shed 2 bases, J shed 4 bases, and the junction held 2 bases outside the gene matches. This CDR3 is 13 amino acids long. CDR3 amino acids: CAWSPGGGNTIYF. The CDR3 nucleotides read TGTGCCTGGAGTCCAGGGGGGGGAAACACCATATATTTT.

The CDR3 DNA reads as TGTGCCAGCAGCTCCCTAGGGGGGAGGGTTTCACCCCTCCACTTT. Translation: CASSSLGGRVSPLHF. The chain carries TRBV7-2 and TRBJ1-6; TRBD1 might be the D (6 bases). Germline values: CDR1 SGHTA, CDR2 FQGNSA. There are 15 residues in the CDR3. The germline V and J ends were trimmed by 4 bases and 9 bases, with 16 bases remaining between them.

The rearrangement links TRBV2 to TRBJ1-4, with unresolved D. This CDR3 region has 13 residues. V lost 4 bases and J 8 bases, leaving 11 bases between the germline ends. Germline V gene sequence: CDR1 SNHLY, CDR2 FYNNEI. The CDR3 here is CASSVGRREKLFF. Written as DNA, the CDR3 is TGTGCCAGCAGTGTGGGGAGACGGGAAAAACTGTTTTTT.

This chain connects TRBV11-2 to TRBJ1-2; perhaps TRBD1 as D (5 bases). Germline V gives CDR1 SGHAT, CDR2 FQNNGV. The CDR3 length is 12 residues. The V end lost 4 bases, the J end lost 5 bases, and 8 bases lay between the germline ends. The CDR3 nucleotides are TGTGCCAGCAGCTGGGAGGGGTATGGCTACACCTTC. Translating it yields CASSWEGYGYTF.

This clone showed up many times. The rearrangement uses TRBV3-1 (or the pseudogene TRBV3-2) and TRBJ2-7; D perhaps matches TRBD2 (6 bases). The V and J ends lost 3 bases and 6 bases respectively, with 15 bases between them. This CDR3 spans 14 amino acids. The V gene's germline CDR1 is LGHDT and CDR2 YNNKEL (reference sequence). In DNA form, the CDR3 reads TGTGCCAGCAGCCACCGGGGGTGGGAGTTCGAGCAGTACTTC. This gives the protein CASSHRGWEFEQYF.

This clone occurred a few times. V usage is TRBV29-1 and J usage is TRBJ2-7; TRBD1 aligns across 7 bases. Germline V gene data show CDR1 as SQVTM and CDR2 as ANQGSEA. The V and J ends lost 7 bases and 0 bases, in that order; junction bases with no gene match: 6. This CDR3 has 13 residues. The DNA of the CDR3 is TGCAGCGCCCAGGGGGTTGGCTCCTACGAGCAGTACTTC. Translated: CSAQGVGSYEQYF.

The table lists this clone with a few counts. This chain joins TRBV2 and TRBJ1-2; TRBD1 agrees at 7 bases. The CDR3 is made up of 12 amino acids. The V gene's germline CDR1 is SNHLY and CDR2 FYNNEI. J lost 4 bases, V lost 6 bases, and 2 bases had no gene match. The CDR3 DNA reads as TGTGCCAGCAGGACAGGGCTCTATGGCTACACCTTC. Its protein is CASRTGLYGYTF.

The gene calls are TRBV2 and TRBJ1-2; the D is unclear. Germline CDR1 reads SNHLY; CDR2 reads FYNNEI. Trimming shortened V by 3 bases and J by 4 bases, and 9 bases separated the two germline ends. This CDR3 is 13 amino acids long. The CDR3 nucleotides read TGTGCCAGCAGTGAGAACCCACTCTATGGCTACACCTTC. It yields the protein CASSENPLYGYTF.

The chain carries TRBV2 and TRBJ2-3; 7 nucleotides agree with TRBD2. From germline, CDR1 is SNHLY and CDR2 FYNNEI. V lost 7 bases and J lost 2; bases outside the gene matches: 9. The length of the CDR3 is 15 residues. The CDR3 loop is CASISGRGPTDTQYF. The CDR3 DNA sequence: TGTGCCAGCATTTCAGGGAGGGGCCCCACAGATACGCAGTATTTT. The whole variable domain, remainder taken from reference TRBV2 and TRBJ2-3, is EPEVTQTPSHQVTQMGQEVILRCVPISNHLYFYWYRQILGQKVEFLVSFYNNEISEKSEIFDDQFSVERPDGSNFTLKIRSTKLEDSAMYFCASISGRGPTDTQYFGPGTRLTVL.

The gene calls are TRBV5-1 and TRBJ2-1; D might be TRBD2 (6 bases). Between the trimmed V and J ends, which lost 7 bases and 8 bases, there was a span of 13 bases. The CDR3 runs to 12 residues. The germline V gene has CDR1 SGHRS and CDR2 YFSETQ. CDR3 bases: TGCGCCAGCTCTTGGGGGGAGTATGAGCAGTTCTTC. Its protein is CASSWGEYEQFF.

This chain joins TRBV11-1 and TRBJ2-6, with TRBD1 identical over 7 bases. The CDR3 runs 16 residues. The germline CDR1 and CDR2 sequences are SGHAT and FQDESV (reference sequence). V lost 6 bases, J lost 1 base, and 6 bases stayed unmatched. The CDR3: CASRGQRSSGANVLTF. The CDR3 DNA follows: TGTGCCAGCAGGGGACAGCGTTCATCTGGGGCCAACGTCCTGACTTTC.

This chain links TRBV19 with TRBJ1-5, with D possibly TRBD1 on 6 matching bases. Germline assignment: CDR1 LNHDA and CDR2 SQIVND (reference sequence). Trimming stripped 8 bases from V and 1 base from J, with 18 bases between. The CDR3 loop spans 16 amino acids. The CDR3 region has the DNA TGTGCCAGTCGATCAAACAGGGTGGGGAGCAATCAGCCCCAGCATTTT. Amino acids: CASRSNRVGSNQPQHF.